These 29 T cell receptor beta chains originate from one sample sequenced in a study of CD8 T cells in ankylosing spondylitis. Broader study findings: Blood of patients with ankylosing spondylitis appeared to be characterized by a TCR beta motif of several highly homologous variants.

TCRdb reanalysed the 5' RACE reads using MiXCR and keeps one entry per CDR3 protein. This table holds over 400,000 distinct CDR3 sequences, roughly 26% found once. These receptors have no known antigen. The sequenced material came from blood, either unsorted or a sorted T cell fraction (not recorded which). The receptors originated from a male donor with ankylosing spondylitis.

In its sample, this clonotype was seen a few times. The chain is built from TRBV5-1 and TRBJ1-3; a possible D gene is TRBD1 (5 bases). V lost 0 bases, J lost 0 bases, and 13 bases lay in between. CDR1 and CDR2 from the germline V gene are SGHRS and YFSETQ. The CDR3 has 17 amino acids. CDR3: CASSLETRGDSGNTIYF. The CDR3 DNA reads TGCGCCAGCAGCTTGGAAACAAGAGGGGACTCTGGAAACACCATATATTTT.

This clonotype was detected a few times. V usage is TRBV7-2 and J usage is TRBJ2-1; 7 nucleotides match TRBD2. The trim removed 1 base at V and 10 bases at J, leaving 13 bases unmatched. The length of the CDR3 is 16 residues. Per the germline V gene, CDR1 is SGHTA and CDR2 is FQGNSA. CDR3 residues: CASSLDASGTFGEQFF. The CDR3, as DNA: TGTGCCAGCAGCTTAGATGCTAGCGGTACGTTCGGGGAGCAGTTCTTC.

The sample holds a few counts of this clonotype. V usage is TRBV18 and J usage is TRBJ1-1; D is uncertain. Germline assignment: CDR1 KGHSH and CDR2 LQKENI. The ends were cut back, 3 bases at V and 4 bases at J, with 18 bases in the middle. This CDR3 has 16 residues. CDR3 residues: CASSPPNVARGTEAFF. CDR3 nucleotide sequence: TGTGCCAGCTCACCGCCAAACGTTGCACGGGGCACTGAAGCTTTCTTT. The full variable domain, completed using reference TRBV18 and TRBJ1-1, is NAGVMQNPRHLVRRRGQEARLRCSPMKGHSHVYWYRQLPEEGLKFMVYLQKENIIDESGMPKERFSAEFPKEGPSILRIQQVVRGDSAAYFCASSPPNVARGTEAFFGQGTRLTVV.

J is TRBJ2-1 and V is TRBV9; TRBD2 matches 11 bases. J lost 10 bases, V lost 1 base, and 7 bases had no gene match. Germline CDR1 and CDR2: SGDLS and YYNGEE. This CDR3 has 15 amino acids. In DNA form, the CDR3 reads TGTGCCAGCAGCGTATACGGGACTAGCGGCGAGGAGCAGTTCTTC. Protein sequence: CASSVYGTSGEEQFF.

In this sample, this clonotype turned up many times. This chain uses TRBV7-2 with TRBJ2-2, with D hard to call. V was shortened by 6 bases and J by 5 bases, with 7 bases between the two germline ends. Germline V gene data show CDR1 as SGHTA and CDR2 as FQGNSA. The CDR3 sequence is 12 residues long. CDR3 region: CASRVLTGELFF. As DNA, the CDR3 is TGTGCCAGCAGGGTATTGACCGGGGAGCTGTTTTTT.

This clonotype was counted between two and nine times. The V call is TRBV7-6, the J call TRBJ1-1; the D is unclear. The CDR3 length is 14 residues. The germline V and J ends were trimmed by 1 base and 6 bases, with 12 bases remaining between them. CDR1 is SGHVS, CDR2 FNYEAQ, per germline. The CDR3: CASSLVYSDSEAFF. In nucleotides, the CDR3 is TGTGCCAGCAGCTTAGTTTACAGTGACTCTGAAGCTTTCTTT.

The chain links TRBV4-1 to TRBJ2-1, with TRBD2 matching over 10 bases. The CDR3 loop spans 15 amino acids. Looked up from germline, CDR1 is MGHRA and CDR2 is YSYEKL. The junction had 4 bases not matched to a gene; V was cut back by 0 bases and J by 8 bases. This CDR3 reads CASSQDPSGSDEQFF. CDR3 nucleotides: TGCGCCAGCAGCCAAGATCCTAGCGGGAGTGATGAGCAGTTCTTC.

The chain carries TRBV24-1 and TRBJ2-3, with 9 nucleotides matching TRBD2. The germline V gene has CDR1 KGHDR and CDR2 SFDVKD. The V gene end was trimmed by 5 bases and the J gene end by 5 bases; junction bases not matched to a gene: 16. This CDR3 has 18 amino acids. DNA for the CDR3: TGTGCCACCAGTGCCCCGCCTGGGGCTAGCGGGAACGAAGATACGCAGTATTTT. Translated, it gives CATSAPPGASGNEDTQYF.

This chain uses TRBV7-2 with TRBJ1-2, with no clear D. CDR3 length: 13 residues. Germline CDR1 and CDR2: SGHTA and FQGNSA. The V end was cut by 1 base, the J end by 1 base, with 4 bases between. Here the CDR3 reads CASSLVLNYGYTF. For the CDR3, the DNA is TGTGCCAGCAGCTTAGTCCTTAACTATGGCTACACCTTC.

This clonotype was counted between two and nine times. The CDR3 DNA reads TGTGCCAGCAGTGGGTTCACAGATACGCAGTATTTT. Translation: CASSGFTDTQYF. The chain couples TRBV2 to TRBJ2-3, with D unclear. Trimming pared 4 bases from V and 2 bases from J, leaving 4 bases between. This CDR3 comprises 12 residues. Germline CDR1 is SNHLY and CDR2 is FYNNEI.

This clonotype has only a few counts. V gene TRBV6-2 or TRBV6-3 combines with J gene TRBJ2-7, with D perhaps being TRBD1 or TRBD2 (5 bases each). V lost 6 bases and J 3 bases, leaving 12 bases between the germline ends. Germline V lookup: CDR1 MNHEY, CDR2 SVGEGT. The CDR3 length is 13 residues. CDR3 DNA sequence: TGTGCCAGCAGCTGGGACGGGAACTACGAGCAGTACGTC. This encodes CASSWDGNYEQYV.

This chain connects TRBV20-1 to TRBJ1-2, with TRBD1 as a possible D gene (5 bases). The length of the CDR3 is 11 residues. Germline values: CDR1 DFQATT, CDR2 SNEGSKA (reference sequence). The CDR3 region is CGGQDNYGYTF. The CDR3 DNA reads as TGCGGGGGTCAGGACAACTATGGCTACACCTTC.

V is TRBV12-5 and J is TRBJ2-1, with a weak D call TRBD2 (6 bases). The germline gives CDR1 LGHNT, CDR2 FRNRAP. The V end lost 3 bases, the J end lost 0 bases, and 12 bases lay between the germline ends. This CDR3 region has 16 residues. The CDR3 region is CASGFPRGSSYNEQFF. The CDR3 coding sequence is TGTGCTAGTGGTTTCCCTCGGGGGAGCTCCTACAATGAGCAGTTCTTC.

The chain joins TRBV29-1 to TRBJ2-3, with 9 bases that match TRBD1. In germline, CDR1 is SQVTM, CDR2 ANQGSEA. The trim removed 7 bases at V and 2 bases at J, leaving 13 bases unmatched. CDR3 size: 16 residues. The CDR3 sequence: CSALSLGQGYTDTQYF. The CDR3 nucleotides are TGCAGCGCCCTGAGTCTGGGACAGGGCTACACAGATACGCAGTATTTT.

The rearrangement links TRBV27 to TRBJ2-7, with D possibly called TRBD1 or TRBD2 (6 bases each). CDR1 and CDR2 from the germline V gene are MNHEY and SMNVEV (reference sequence). Trimming cost V 5 bases and J 5 bases, with 19 bases left between them. This CDR3 is 15 amino acids long. CDR3 loop: CASSLLGAGEDEQYF. In DNA form, the CDR3 reads TGTGCCAGCAGTCTTCTAGGGGCAGGGGAGGACGAGCAGTACTTC.

The V call is TRBV6-1, the J call TRBJ2-1; D is perhaps TRBD2 (5 bases). Germline CDR1 and CDR2: MNHNS and SASEGT. Trimming took off 7 bases at V and 0 bases at J, with 13 bases between the two ends. The CDR3 is 15 residues long. DNA of the CDR3: TGTGCCAGCACCGGGTCTAGCAACTCCTACAATGAGCAGTTCTTC. Translation gives CASTGSSNSYNEQFF.

The chain recombines TRBV7-2 with TRBJ2-1; D unclear. Germline loops: CDR1 SGHTA, CDR2 FQGNSA. Between the trimmed V and J ends, which lost 1 base and 3 bases, there was a span of 10 bases. The CDR3 is 15 amino acids. Written as DNA, the CDR3 is TGTGCCAGCAGCTTAGTTAGCTTGGACTACAATGAGCAGTTCTTC. Amino acid sequence: CASSLVSLDYNEQFF.

This clonotype was observed a handful of times. The V gene is TRBV28, the J gene TRBJ1-5, with 11 bases that match TRBD1. Per the germline V gene, CDR1 is MDHEN and CDR2 is SYDVKM. The CDR3 runs to 14 residues. V shed 11 bases, J shed 6 bases, and the junction held 9 bases outside the gene matches. In nucleotides, the CDR3 is TGTGCCGGCCAAGGGGACAGGGGGTTTCAGCCCCAGCATTTT. Translating it yields CAGQGDRGFQPQHF.

CDR3 DNA: TGTGCCAGCAGTGGGGCTAGCGGGAGAGAGACCCAGTACTTC. Its translation is CASSGASGRETQYF. V gene TRBV2 combines with J gene TRBJ2-5; 10 bases are a match to TRBD2. Germline lookup yields CDR1 SNHLY and CDR2 FYNNEI. With V trimmed by 4 bases and J by 4 bases, 3 bases remained unmatched. The CDR3 totals 14 residues.

The sample holds a few counts of this clonotype. This chain joins TRBV6-6 and TRBJ2-1, with D uncertain. This CDR3 is 11 amino acids long. The germline V and J ends were trimmed by 4 bases and 5 bases, with 3 bases remaining between them. Germline CDR1 MNHNY, CDR2 SVGAGI (reference sequence). The CDR3 reads CASSFNNEQFF. For the CDR3, the DNA is TGTGCCAGCAGTTTCAACAATGAGCAGTTCTTC.

The chain carries TRBV20-1 and TRBJ1-2; 8 bases match TRBD1. From germline, CDR1 is DFQATT and CDR2 SNEGSKA (reference sequence). Unmatched junction bases numbered 11, after V lost 6 bases and J lost 5 bases. CDR3 length: 14 amino acids. In DNA form, the CDR3 reads TGCAGTGCGGCAGGGGGCGGTTTAGGATATGGCTACACCTTC. Amino acids: CSAAGGGLGYGYTF.

In this sample, this clonotype turned up a few times. The chain recombines TRBV6-1 with TRBJ2-5, with no clear D. Trimming took off 4 bases at V and 5 bases at J, with 11 bases between the two ends. CDR3 length: 13 amino acids. CDR1 is MNHNS, CDR2 SASEGT, per germline. CDR3 protein: CASSALTAETQYF. The CDR3 nucleotides are TGTGCCAGCAGTGCCCTTACTGCGGAGACCCAGTACTTC.

This clonotype was observed a handful of times. The chain recombines TRBV20-1 with TRBJ2-3; TRBD2 aligns across 8 bases. The length of the CDR3 is 13 residues. CDR1 and CDR2 (germline): DFQATT, SNEGSKA (reference sequence). Trimming took 6 bases from V and 3 from J; bases not matched to a gene: 5. The CDR3 sequence: CSAGTSKTDTQYF. The CDR3 nucleotides read TGCAGTGCCGGGACTAGTAAGACAGATACGCAGTATTTT.

This clonotype was seen only a few times. V and J are TRBV9 and TRBJ2-1; 8 bases map to TRBD2. After removal of 0 bases from V and 6 bases from J, the junction contained 5 bases not matched to a gene. The CDR3 covers 15 residues. CDR1 is SGDLS, CDR2 YYNGEE, per germline. Written as DNA, the CDR3 is TGTGCCAGCAGCGTAGACCCGGGAGGGGGCAATGAGCAGTTCTTC. Encoded protein: CASSVDPGGGNEQFF.

This sequence joins TRBV20-1 and TRBJ2-7; a weak D match, TRBD2 (6 bases). The CDR3 has 14 residues. Germline loops: CDR1 DFQATT, CDR2 SNEGSKA (reference sequence). V was pared by 5 bases and J by 1 base, with 15 bases between. Here the CDR3 DNA reads TGCAGTGCTGGATGGAATAGCGGTTCCTACGAGCAGTACTTC. The encoded protein is CSAGWNSGSYEQYF.

The chain joins TRBV24-1 to TRBJ2-2; 9 bases are a match to TRBD1. Germline loops: CDR1 KGHDR, CDR2 SFDVKD. The CDR3 extends over 15 amino acids. Trimming took 6 bases from V and 5 from J; bases not matched to a gene: 6. The CDR3 protein is CATSLGQGLTGELFF. For the CDR3, the DNA is TGTGCCACCAGTCTAGGACAGGGGTTAACCGGGGAGCTGTTTTTT.

This clonotype was detected only a few times. This chain joins TRBV24-1 and TRBJ2-1; D unclear. V lost 4 bases to trimming and J lost 2 bases, with 20 bases between them. Per the germline V gene, CDR1 is KGHDR and CDR2 is SFDVKD. The CDR3 sequence is 18 residues long. The CDR3 DNA reads as TGTGCCACCAGTGACCCTGCACGGGCAGCTTTTACCTACAATGAGCAGTTCTTC. This sequence encodes CATSDPARAAFTYNEQFF.

This clonotype was detected only a few times. The rearrangement joins TRBV24-1 to TRBJ2-1; D might be TRBD1 or TRBD2, each matching 5 bases. Germline CDR1 reads KGHDR; CDR2 reads SFDVKD. V lost 2 bases and J lost 6, with 19 bases in between. This CDR3 spans 17 amino acids. CDR3 protein: CATSDSGTSKGFNEQFF. For the CDR3, the DNA is TGTGCCACCAGTGATTCGGGGACGTCAAAGGGCTTCAATGAGCAGTTCTTC.

The chain employs TRBV6-2 or TRBV6-3 and TRBJ1-4; 8 bases match TRBD1. Germline-derived CDR1 and CDR2 are MNHEY and SVGEGT. The CDR3 sequence is 15 residues long. J lost 5 bases, V lost 0 bases, and 2 bases had no gene match. Here the CDR3 DNA reads TGTGCCAGCAGTTACTCCGGGACAGGAAATGAAAAACTGTTTTTT. It translates to CASSYSGTGNEKLFF.